The subject of this entry is one TCR beta chain. Its antigen is currently unknown. The data were obtained in a study of regulatory T cells in long-lasting Graves disease. The study, taken as a whole, reports: Fewer public clonotypes were shared by new patients (around 990) than by persistent patients (roughly 2,500).

The V gene lost 3 bases and the J gene lost 2 bases, with 13 bases spanning the gap. CDR1 and CDR2 from the germline V gene are LGHDT and YNNKEL (reference sequence). CDR3 size: 15 residues. Time point: persistent/refractory GD, antithyroid drugs over 5 years with positive TRAb. Extracted RNA from PBMCs served as the source of the TCR library. In this cohort, patients came from an endocrinology department located in Xi'an, China. The authors built TCR beta libraries using iRepertoire HTBI primers and Arm-PCR of CDR3 regions. MiXCR was run by TCRdb on the multiplex PCR reads, yielding one entry per CDR3 protein. The repertoire consists of hundreds of thousands of distinct CDR3 sequences, with around a fifth occurring once and the leading ten covering around 13%.

V and J are TRBV3-1 and TRBJ1-1; D is possibly TRBD1 (6 bases). The TCR sequence derives from a female donor with Graves disease. The material was peripheral blood mononuclear cells (PBMCs), obtained when the disease was refractory, from a patient treated with antithyroid drugs. The CDR3 spells CASSQGAARNTEAFF. CDR3 coding DNA: TGTGCCAGCAGCCAGGGGGCCGCCAGAAACACTGAAGCTTTCTTT.